Below, 13 T cell receptor beta chains from the same sample are listed, as sequenced in a study of graft-versus-host responses after intestinal transplantation. Clones were sequenced by immunoSEQ multiplex PCR, and TCRdb holds only the in-frame ones, with some missing. The profile shows 85,000 to 100,000 clones, less than 95% of them singletons. Their recognized antigens are unknown. The source material was unstimulated CD8+ T cells sorted from spleen or lymph node cells, sampled before transplant. These receptors were obtained from a human donor who was the organ donor for an intestinal transplant.

The CDR3 bases are TGTGCCAGCAGTTACTTGGGACAGGGTTATGGCTACACCTTC. This codes for CASSYLGQGYGYTF. J is TRBJ1-2 and V is TRBV6-5, with 9 bases fitting TRBD1. The CDR3 is 14 amino acids. The V segment lost 1 base and the J segment 5 bases; nucleotides outside the gene matches: 2. Germline CDR1 reads MNHEY; CDR2 reads SVGAGI.

The J gene is TRBJ2-2, the V gene TRBV5-6; 7 positions agree with TRBD1. Germline V gene sequence: CDR1 SGHDT, CDR2 YYEEEE. The length of the CDR3 is 15 residues. V lost 4 bases, J lost 2 bases, and 5 bases stayed unmatched. CDR3 DNA sequence: TGTGCCAGCAGCCGAGACAGGGACAACACCGGGGAGCTGTTTTTT. As protein: CASSRDRDNTGELFF.

The rearrangement links TRBV13 to TRBJ2-7; 7 bases match TRBD1. The CDR3 sequence is 14 residues long. Germline loops: CDR1 PRHDT, CDR2 FYEKMQ (reference sequence). V gave up 5 bases and J gave up 0 bases; unmatched junction bases: 4. The CDR3 is CASSQQGSSYEQYF. DNA for the CDR3: TGTGCCAGCAGCCAACAGGGGAGCTCCTACGAGCAGTACTTC.

This sequence joins TRBV14 and TRBJ2-5; 10 nucleotides agree with TRBD2. This CDR3 contains 16 residues. Germline V gene data show CDR1 as SGHDN and CDR2 as FVKESK. The V and J ends lost 4 bases and 3 bases, in that order; junction bases with no gene match: 8. The CDR3 DNA sequence: TGTGCCAGCAGCCTCTACGTCCTAGCGGGGGAAGAGACCCAGTACTTC. Translating gives CASSLYVLAGEETQYF.

The J gene is TRBJ1-1, the V gene TRBV7-9, with TRBD1 matching 10 bases. Germline CDR1 and CDR2: SEHNR and FQNEAQ (reference sequence). Germline trimming cut 4 bases from V and 5 bases from J; bases unmatched to any gene: 4. The CDR3 spans 14 residues. This CDR3 is CASSSGTGETEAFF. The DNA of the CDR3 is TGTGCCAGCAGCTCCGGGACAGGGGAAACTGAAGCTTTCTTT.

The genes are TRBV18 and TRBJ2-3; 10 nucleotides agree with TRBD1. The CDR3 extends over 14 amino acids. J was trimmed by 1 base and V by 6 bases; bases with no gene match: 1. Looked up from germline, CDR1 is KGHSH and CDR2 is LQKENI. The CDR3 sequence: CASSGTGGTDTQYF. CDR3 coding DNA: TGTGCCAGCTCCGGGACAGGGGGCACAGATACGCAGTATTTT.

The rearrangement links TRBV27 to TRBJ1-6; 9 bases match TRBD1. Germline V CDR1 and CDR2: MNHEY, SMNVEV (reference sequence). The CDR3 extends over 14 amino acids. Trimming removed 6 bases from V and 3 bases from J; junction bases left unmatched: 0. Written as DNA, the CDR3 is TGTGCCAGCAGGGACAGGGGCTATAATTCACCCCTCCACTTT. As protein: CASRDRGYNSPLHF.

The CDR3 is CASSVASTDTQYF. Here the CDR3 DNA reads TGTGCCAGCAGCGTAGCTAGCACAGATACGCAGTATTTT. This chain links TRBV9 with TRBJ2-3; no clear D. V dropped 0 bases and J dropped 0 bases, with 2 bases sitting between them. The CDR3 runs to 13 residues. The germline V gene encodes CDR1 SGDLS and CDR2 YYNGEE.

V gene TRBV7-6 combines with J gene TRBJ1-6; no clear D gene. Trimming left V 5 bases short and J 7 bases short, with 9 bases between. The CDR3 extends over 13 amino acids. CDR1 and CDR2 from the germline V gene are SGHVS and FNYEAQ. The CDR3 loop reads CASSPSPNSPLHF. As DNA, the CDR3 is TGTGCCAGCAGCCCCAGTCCCAATTCACCCCTCCACTTT.

The rearrangement joins TRBV5-1 to TRBJ1-2; 9 bases align to TRBD1. The CDR3 contains 15 residues. J gave up 8 bases and V 4 bases, and 12 bases lay outside the gene matches. Germline CDR1 reads SGHRS; CDR2 reads YFSETQ. CDR3 DNA sequence: TGCGCCAGCAGCGCCGGGACAGGGTCGAATAAGGGCTACACCTTC. This gives the protein CASSAGTGSNKGYTF.

The chain links TRBV7-8 to TRBJ1-5; D gene uncertain. CDR3 length: 12 residues. Trimming left V 8 bases short and J 6 bases short, with 11 bases between. Germline V gives CDR1 SGHVS, CDR2 FQNEAQ. Here the CDR3 reads CASGITGQPQHF. The DNA of the CDR3 is TGTGCCAGCGGTATTACTGGTCAGCCCCAGCATTTT.

This clone was observed a single time. V and J are TRBV15 and TRBJ2-5; possible D gene TRBD2, 7 bases. CDR1 is LNHNV, CDR2 YYDKDF, per germline (reference sequence). V was cut by 5 bases and J by 5 bases, with 15 bases left in between. The CDR3 is 14 residues long. The CDR3 sequence is CATSPGGGWETQYF. Written as DNA, the CDR3 is TGTGCCACCAGCCCGGGGGGCGGGTGGGAGACCCAGTACTTC.

The rearrangement joins TRBV28 to TRBJ1-2, with D perhaps matching TRBD1 (5 bases). Trimming stripped 10 bases from V and 2 bases from J, with 20 bases between. CDR3 length: 15 amino acids. Germline CDR1 is MDHEN and CDR2 is SYDVKM. DNA for the CDR3: TGTGCCACCCAACTAAGGACACATCAGAACTATGGCTACACCTTC. Its protein is CATQLRTHQNYGYTF.